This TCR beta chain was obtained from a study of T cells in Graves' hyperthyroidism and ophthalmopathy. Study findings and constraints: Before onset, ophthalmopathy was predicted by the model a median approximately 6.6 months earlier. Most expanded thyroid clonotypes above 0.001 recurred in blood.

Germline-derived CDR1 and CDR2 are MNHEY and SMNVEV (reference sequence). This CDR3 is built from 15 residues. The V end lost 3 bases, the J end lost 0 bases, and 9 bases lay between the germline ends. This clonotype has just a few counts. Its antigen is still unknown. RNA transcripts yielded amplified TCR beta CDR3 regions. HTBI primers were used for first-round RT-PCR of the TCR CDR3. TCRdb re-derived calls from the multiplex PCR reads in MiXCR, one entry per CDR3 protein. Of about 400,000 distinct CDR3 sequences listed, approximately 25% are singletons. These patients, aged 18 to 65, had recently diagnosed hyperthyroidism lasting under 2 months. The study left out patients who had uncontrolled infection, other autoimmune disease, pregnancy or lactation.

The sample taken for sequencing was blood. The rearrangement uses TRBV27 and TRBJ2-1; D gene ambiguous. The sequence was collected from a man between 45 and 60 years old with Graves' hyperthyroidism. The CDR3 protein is CASSFEDGSYNEQFF. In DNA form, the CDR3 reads TGTGCCAGCAGTTTCGAAGACGGCTCCTACAATGAGCAGTTCTTC.